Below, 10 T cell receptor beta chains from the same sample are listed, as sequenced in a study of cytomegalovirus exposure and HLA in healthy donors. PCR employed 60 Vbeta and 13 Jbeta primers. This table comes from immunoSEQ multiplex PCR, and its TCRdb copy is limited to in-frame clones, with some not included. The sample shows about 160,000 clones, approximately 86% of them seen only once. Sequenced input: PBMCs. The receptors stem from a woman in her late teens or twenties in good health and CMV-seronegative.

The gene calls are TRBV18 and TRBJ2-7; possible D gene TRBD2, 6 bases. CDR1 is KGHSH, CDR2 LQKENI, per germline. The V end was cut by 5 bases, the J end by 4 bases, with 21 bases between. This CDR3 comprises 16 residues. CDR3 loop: CASSSLAGTLDYEQYF. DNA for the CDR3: TGTGCCAGCTCAAGCCTTGCCGGGACTTTAGATTACGAGCAGTACTTC.

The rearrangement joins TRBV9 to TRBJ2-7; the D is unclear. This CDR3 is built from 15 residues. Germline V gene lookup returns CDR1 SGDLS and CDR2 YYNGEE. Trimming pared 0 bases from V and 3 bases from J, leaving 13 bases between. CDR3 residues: CASSVGNAWSYEQYF. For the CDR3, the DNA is TGTGCCAGCAGCGTAGGAAATGCCTGGAGCTACGAGCAGTACTTC.

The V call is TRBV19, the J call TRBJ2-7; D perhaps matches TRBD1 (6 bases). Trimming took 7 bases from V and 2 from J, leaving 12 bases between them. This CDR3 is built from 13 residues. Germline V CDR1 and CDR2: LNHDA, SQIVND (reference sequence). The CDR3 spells CASNPGETYEQYF. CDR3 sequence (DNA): TGTGCCAGTAACCCAGGGGAAACCTACGAGCAGTACTTC.

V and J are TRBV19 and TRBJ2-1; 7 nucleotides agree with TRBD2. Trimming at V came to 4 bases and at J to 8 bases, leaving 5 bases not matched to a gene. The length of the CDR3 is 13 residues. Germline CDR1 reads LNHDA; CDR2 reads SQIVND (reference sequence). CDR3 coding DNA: TGTGCCAGTAGTAAGGGAGGGAGGGATGAGCAGTTCTTC. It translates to CASSKGGRDEQFF. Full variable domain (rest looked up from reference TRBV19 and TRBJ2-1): DGGITQSPKYLFRKEGQNVTLSCEQNLNHDAMYWYRQDPGQGLRLIYYSQIVNDFQKGDIAEGYSVSREKKESFPLTVTSAQKNPTAFYLCASSKGGRDEQFFGPGTRLTVL.

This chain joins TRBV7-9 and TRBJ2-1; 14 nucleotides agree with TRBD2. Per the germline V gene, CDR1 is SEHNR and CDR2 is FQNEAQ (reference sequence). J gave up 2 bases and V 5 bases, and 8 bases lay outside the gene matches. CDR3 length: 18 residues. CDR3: CASSPGLAGGKPYNEQFF. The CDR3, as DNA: TGTGCCAGCAGCCCCGGACTAGCGGGGGGCAAGCCCTACAATGAGCAGTTCTTC.

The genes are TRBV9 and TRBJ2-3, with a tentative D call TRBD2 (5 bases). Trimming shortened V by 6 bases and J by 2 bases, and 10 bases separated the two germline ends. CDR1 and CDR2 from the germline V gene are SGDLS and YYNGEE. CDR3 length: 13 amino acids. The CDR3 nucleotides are TGTGCCAGCACCCGGGAAAACACAGATACGCAGTATTTT. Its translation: CASTRENTDTQYF.

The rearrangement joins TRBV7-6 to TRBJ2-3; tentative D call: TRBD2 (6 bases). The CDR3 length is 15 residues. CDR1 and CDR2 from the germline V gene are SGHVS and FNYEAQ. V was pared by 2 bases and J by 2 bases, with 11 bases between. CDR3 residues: CASSLSGSSTDTQYF. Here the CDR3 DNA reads TGTGCCAGCAGCTTATCCGGGAGTTCCACAGATACGCAGTATTTT.

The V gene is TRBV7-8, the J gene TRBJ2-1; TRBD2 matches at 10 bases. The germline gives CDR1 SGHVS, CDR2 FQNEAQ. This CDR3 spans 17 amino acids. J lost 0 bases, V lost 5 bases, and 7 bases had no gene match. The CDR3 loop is CASSLSSGGASYNEQFF. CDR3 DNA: TGTGCCAGCAGCCTAAGCAGCGGGGGGGCCTCCTACAATGAGCAGTTCTTC.

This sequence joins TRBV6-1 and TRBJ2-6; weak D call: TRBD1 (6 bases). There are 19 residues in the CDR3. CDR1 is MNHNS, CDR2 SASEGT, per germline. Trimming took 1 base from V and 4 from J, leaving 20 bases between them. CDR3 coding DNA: TGTGCCAGCAGTGAAGGTGCAGGGCCCCGCAGGGGAGGGGCCAACGTCCTGACTTTC. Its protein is CASSEGAGPRRGGANVLTF.

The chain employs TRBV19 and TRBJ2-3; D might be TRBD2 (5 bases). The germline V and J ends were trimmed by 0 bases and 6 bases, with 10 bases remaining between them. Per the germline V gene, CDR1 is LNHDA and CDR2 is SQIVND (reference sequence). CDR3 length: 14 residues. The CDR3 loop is CASSIEPRVDTQYF. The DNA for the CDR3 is TGTGCCAGTAGTATAGAACCGAGGGTCGATACGCAGTATTTT.